These 11 T cell receptor beta chains share one sample of origin, sequenced in a study of T cell repertoires in cytomegalovirus infection. TCRdb recomputed calls from the reads with MiXCR, one row per CDR3 protein. The sample holds tens of thousands of distinct CDR3 sequences, 3.5% to 4% seen once. The sequenced sample was PBMCs. Every receptor here comes from a human donor in good health (CMV status not recorded). Some clones in this sample may be carry-over from other donors' samples.

In this sample, this clonotype turned up many times. The V call is TRBV11-1, the J call TRBJ1-1; 8 bases are a match to TRBD1. J gave up 7 bases and V 3 bases, and 7 bases lay outside the gene matches. The CDR3 consists of 14 residues. Germline-derived CDR1 and CDR2 are SGHAT and FQDESV (reference sequence). The CDR3 DNA sequence: TGTGCCAGCAGCTTGGACAGGGCTTATGGTGAAGCTTTCTTT. Translation: CASSLDRAYGEAFF.

This clonotype was counted ten times or more. The V gene is TRBV20-1, the J gene TRBJ1-4; D not certain. V was shortened by 6 bases and J by 8 bases, with 10 bases between the two germline ends. The CDR3 runs to 11 residues. CDR1 is DFQATT and CDR2 is SNEGSKA in the germline V gene (reference sequence). The CDR3 here is CSAFAEEKLFF. In DNA, the CDR3 is TGCAGTGCCTTCGCCGAAGAAAAACTGTTTTTT.

In this sample, this clonotype turned up many times. The chain has TRBV7-2 and TRBJ1-6; 9 bases line up with TRBD1. Germline assignment: CDR1 SGHTA and CDR2 FQGNSA. This CDR3 region has 14 residues. The ends lost 5 bases at V and 10 bases at J; junction bases unmatched: 6. For the CDR3, the DNA is TGTGCCAGCAGCCACGGGACAGGGCGGTCACCCCTCCACTTT. Translating gives CASSHGTGRSPLHF.

This clonotype was counted at least ten times. J is TRBJ1-1 and V is TRBV7-2; 8 bases match TRBD1. With 3 bases clipped from V and 3 bases from J, the junction kept 6 bases outside the gene matches. This CDR3 has 15 amino acids. The germline V gene has CDR1 SGHTA and CDR2 FQGNSA. CDR3 in DNA: TGTGCCAGCAGCTTGAGGACAGGGTTATACACTGAAGCTTTCTTT. Amino acid sequence: CASSLRTGLYTEAFF.

Ten or more counts support this clonotype. The chain joins TRBV28 to TRBJ1-2; tentative D call: TRBD1 (5 bases). This CDR3 region has 16 residues. CDR1 is MDHEN and CDR2 is SYDVKM in the germline V gene. V lost 2 bases to trimming and J lost 4 bases, with 17 bases between them. For the CDR3, the DNA is TGTGCCAGCAGTTTAGTAGCGGGGGGACGGGGCTATGGCTACACCTTC. Encoded protein: CASSLVAGGRGYGYTF.

This clonotype was detected many times. V is TRBV7-2 and J is TRBJ1-6; D uncertain. The ends were cut back, 0 bases at V and 0 bases at J, with 6 bases in the middle. This CDR3 spans 16 amino acids. CDR1 is SGHTA, CDR2 FQGNSA, per germline. CDR3 loop: CASSLAVSSYNSPLHF. The CDR3 region has the DNA TGTGCCAGCAGCTTAGCCGTGAGCTCCTATAATTCACCCCTCCACTTT.

In this sample, this clonotype turned up many times. DNA of the CDR3: TGTGCCAGCAGTGGACTAGCGGGACGCACAGATACGCAGTATTTT. This codes for CASSGLAGRTDTQYF. The V gene is TRBV6-2 or TRBV6-3, the J gene TRBJ2-3; 12 nucleotides line up with TRBD2. This CDR3 spans 15 amino acids. CDR1 is MNHEY, CDR2 SVGEGT, per germline. Germline trimming cut 5 bases from V and 1 base from J; bases unmatched to any gene: 1.

Ten or more counts support this clonotype. The chain employs TRBV12-3 or TRBV12-4 and TRBJ2-1; D not resolved. The CDR3 is made up of 13 amino acids. V was clipped by 4 bases and J by 3 bases, with 7 bases between them. The CDR3 bases are TGTGCCAGCAGTTCGGACGGCTACAATGAGCAGTTCTTC. This gives the protein CASSSDGYNEQFF.

This clonotype was counted many times. The rearrangement links TRBV7-2 to TRBJ2-7; 12 bases are shared with TRBD2. CDR3 length: 16 residues. With V trimmed by 6 bases and J by 4 bases, 10 bases remained unmatched. The germline V gene has CDR1 SGHTA and CDR2 FQGNSA. CDR3 DNA sequence: TGTGCCAGCAGATATTTGACTAGCGGGAGTGTTTACGAGCAGTACTTC. It specifies CASRYLTSGSVYEQYF.

This clonotype has ten or more counts. The chain employs TRBV7-2 and TRBJ1-6; D might be TRBD1 (6 bases). The germline CDR1 and CDR2 sequences are SGHTA and FQGNSA. CDR3 length: 14 residues. V was cut by 6 bases and J by 6 bases, with 12 bases left in between. This chain's CDR3 is CASRSRGGNSPLHF. The CDR3 region has the DNA TGTGCCAGCAGGTCCAGGGGAGGTAATTCACCCCTCCACTTT. Based on the CDR3 plus reference TRBV7-2 and TRBJ1-6, the full variable domain is GAGVSQSPSNKVTEKGKDVELRCDPISGHTALYWYRQSLGQGLEFLIYFQGNSAPDKSGLPSDRFSAERTGGSVSTLTIQRTQQEDSAVYLCASRSRGGNSPLHFGNGTRLTVT.

By its share, this clonotype is medium-sized. The chain combines TRBV6-2 or TRBV6-3 with TRBJ2-7; 8 bases map to TRBD2. CDR3 length: 14 amino acids. Germline loops: CDR1 MNHEY, CDR2 SVGEGT. Losses at the gene ends were 4 bases for V and 1 base for J; bases not matched to a gene: 3. The CDR3 nucleotides are TGTGCCAGCAGTTCGGGACTAGATTCCTACGAGCAGTACTTC. Amino acids: CASSSGLDSYEQYF.